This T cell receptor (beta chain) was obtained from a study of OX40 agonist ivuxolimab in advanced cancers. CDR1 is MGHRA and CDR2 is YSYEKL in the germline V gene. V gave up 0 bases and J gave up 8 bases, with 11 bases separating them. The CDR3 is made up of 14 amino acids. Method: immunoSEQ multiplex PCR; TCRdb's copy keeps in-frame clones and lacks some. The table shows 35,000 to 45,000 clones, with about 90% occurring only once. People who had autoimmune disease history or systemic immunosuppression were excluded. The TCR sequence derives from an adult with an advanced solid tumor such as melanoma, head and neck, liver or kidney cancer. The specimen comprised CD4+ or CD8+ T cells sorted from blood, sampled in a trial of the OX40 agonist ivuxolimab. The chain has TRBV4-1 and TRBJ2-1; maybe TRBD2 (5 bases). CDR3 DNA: TGCGCCAGCAGCCAAGATCCGCGGGTAGATGAGCAGTTCTTC. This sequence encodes CASSQDPRVDEQFF.